A selection of T cell receptor beta chains follows, all from one sample in a study of cytomegalovirus exposure and HLA in healthy donors. Produced via immunoSEQ multiplex PCR; TCRdb's table is partial and in-frame only. The data show 200,000 to 300,000 clones, 90% seen once. The sample taken for sequencing was PBMCs. Every receptor here comes from a woman in her twenties or thirties in good health and CMV-seronegative. The CDR3 runs from the conserved cysteine through the conserved F or W. D genes are given only for firm matches. The size entry is marked missing in some rows and otherwise reads once, few, many or a size class.

CASSFGGSDQPQHF,-,TRBJ1-5,TRBV7-8,-
CASPRDRGSRETQYF,-,TRBJ2-5,TRBV2,TRBD1
CASSLTGLEQYF,-,TRBJ2-7,TRBV5-6,-
CASKGGSPSYEQYF,few,TRBJ2-7,TRBV19,-
CASSVGGLALGGNTQYF,-,TRBJ2-3,TRBV9,TRBD2
CASSFDRVEDTEAFF,-,TRBJ1-1,TRBV7-8,TRBD1
CASSKSLETGFSYEQYF,-,TRBJ2-7,TRBV21-1,-
CASSQDRTRVSGANVLTF,once,TRBJ2-6,TRBV4-2,TRBD2
CASSFFPPGVSNNEQFF,-,TRBJ2-1,TRBV28,-
CASSLRQGSSYEQYF,-,TRBJ2-7,TRBV11-1,TRBD1
CASSMGRLSNQPQHF,-,TRBJ1-5,TRBV19,-
CASSDLGVGGGETQYF,-,TRBJ2-5,TRBV2,-
CASSGLAEHTSTDTQYF,-,TRBJ2-3,TRBV7-9,TRBD2
CASRPGTSGTDTQYF,-,TRBJ2-3,TRBV27,TRBD2
CASSVGPGEGEKLFF,-,TRBJ1-4,TRBV9,-
CASSQGGRRDRGKDTQYF,-,TRBJ2-3,TRBV4-1,TRBD1
CSVLQRNNEQFF,-,TRBJ2-1,TRBV29-1,-
CASSFFRDSSYNEQFF,-,TRBJ2-1,TRBV5-6,TRBD1
CASSPRQNYEQYF,-,TRBJ2-7,TRBV18,-
CSGKTGVGELFF,few,TRBJ2-2,TRBV29-1,-
CASSLVLAGGILGYEQYF,-,TRBJ2-7,TRBV11-3,TRBD2
CASSPRVFHEQYF,-,TRBJ2-7,TRBV19,-
CATSSSPGNYGYTF,-,TRBJ1-2,TRBV15,-
CASKERQSTDTQYF,-,TRBJ2-3,TRBV2,-
CASSEGTRGSGANVLTF,-,TRBJ2-6,TRBV6-1,-
CASSLLSGRGQETQYF,-,TRBJ2-5,TRBV7-9,TRBD2
CASSFGQGSFYEQYF,-,TRBJ2-7,TRBV11-2,TRBD1
CASSLTVGTASNPDTQYF,-,TRBJ2-3,TRBV7-3,-
CASSLDRGLTEQYF,-,TRBJ2-7,TRBV7-9,TRBD1
CASSLGISYEQYF,-,TRBJ2-7,TRBV27,-
CASSLGSAQPQHF,-,TRBJ1-5,TRBV28,-
CASSEGTGELFF,-,TRBJ2-2,TRBV5-6,-
CASSSTGLGGSGANVLTF,-,TRBJ2-6,TRBV5-1,-
CASSPGTDTQYF,-,TRBJ2-3,TRBV18,-
CASSASAAGTYNEQFF,-,TRBJ2-1,TRBV9,-
CASSRGDRTITDTQYF,-,TRBJ2-3,TRBV19,-
CASSQGRSADTQYF,-,TRBJ2-3,TRBV4-1,-
CASSLSLAPSSYEQYF,-,TRBJ2-7,TRBV7-9,-
CASSEVSNNEQFF,-,TRBJ2-1,TRBV5-4,-
CASSPTQGGRWGNQPQHF,-,TRBJ1-5,TRBV27,-
CASSLVGDEQYF,-,TRBJ2-7,TRBV5-1,-
CASSPDRSNTGELFF,-,TRBJ2-2,TRBV13,-
CASSQDVGTGVDTQYF,-,TRBJ2-3,TRBV4-1,TRBD1